This T cell receptor beta chain originates from a study of T cell changes during pregnancy in multiple sclerosis. The data were produced by immunoSEQ multiplex PCR, yet TCRdb's version contains in-frame clones alone and is incomplete. The repertoire holds tens of thousands of clones, with around 94% as singletons. This CDR3 comprises 14 residues. The V and J ends lost 8 bases and 1 base respectively, with 14 bases between them. The germline V gene encodes CDR1 LNHNV and CDR2 YYDKDF (reference sequence). The TCR comes from a female donor with multiple sclerosis, enrolled in a pregnancy study. Sequencing was performed on CD8+ T cells from peripheral blood mononuclear cells, taken after pregnancy. The chain combines TRBV15 with TRBJ1-1; D perhaps matches TRBD1 (5 bases). As DNA, the CDR3 is TGTGCCACCCGCGATGGGGGGTCGAACACTGAAGCTTTCTTT. Encoded protein: CATRDGGSNTEAFF.